Following are 5 T cell receptor beta chains from one sample sequenced in a study of shared clonotypes between healthy human individuals. Repertoires were generated with immunoSEQ multiplex PCR, while TCRdb's copy carries only in-frame clones and drops some. This sample has around 720,000 clones; around four fifths occur once, and the top ten carry around 1.8%. Sequenced: memory CD4+ T cells sorted from blood. Described subset: CD45RA-negative fraction. Receptors originate from a woman aged 30 to 39 in good health.

In its sample, this clone was seen a few times. V and J are TRBV6-5 and TRBJ1-2, with 11 positions matching TRBD1. CDR3 length: 14 residues. Germline V gene sequence: CDR1 MNHEY, CDR2 SVGAGI. V shed 2 bases and J 7 bases; nucleotides not matched to a gene: 3. The CDR3 protein is CASSYGDRGFGYTF. The CDR3 coding sequence is TGTGCCAGCAGTTACGGGGACAGGGGGTTTGGCTACACCTTC.

This rearrangement joins TRBV9 to TRBJ2-7, with D tentatively TRBD2 (9 bases). V lost 3 bases, J lost 4 bases, and 23 bases lay in between. There are 17 residues in the CDR3. Germline CDR1 is SGDLS and CDR2 is YYNGEE. In nucleotides, the CDR3 is TGTGCCAGCAGCGGCCTAGCGGGACAGGCTTCAGGATACGAGCAGTACTTC. Its protein is CASSGLAGQASGYEQYF. Full variable domain (rest looked up from reference TRBV9 and TRBJ2-7): DSGVTQTPKHLITATGQRVTLRCSPRSGDLSVYWYQQSLDQGLQFLIQYYNGEERAKGNILERFSAQQFPDLHSELNLSSLELGDSALYFCASSGLAGQASGYEQYFGPGTRLTVT.

The chain is built from TRBV6-5 and TRBJ1-2; a weak D match, TRBD1 (5 bases). This CDR3 contains 15 residues. Deletions cut 2 bases from V and 7 bases from J, with 17 bases between. Germline lookup yields CDR1 MNHEY and CDR2 SVGAGI. The CDR3 coding sequence is TGTGCCAGCAGTTACCTGGACACCCTCGTAGGTGGCTACACCTTC. Protein: CASSYLDTLVGGYTF.

With respect to this clone: A read error may be the cause here, since a much bigger clone is one base away. The sample carries other DNA sequences with the same CDR3. The CDR3 region is CASSLQGNTEAFF. The CDR3 DNA reads TGTGCCAGCAGTTTACAGGGGAACACTGAAGCTTTCTTT. The V gene is TRBV28, the J gene TRBJ1-1; D may be TRBD1 (5 bases). Germline V lookup: CDR1 MDHEN, CDR2 SYDVKM. The germline V and J ends were trimmed by 2 bases and 1 base, with 5 bases remaining between them. The CDR3 runs to 13 residues. Full variable domain (missing parts from reference TRBV28 and TRBJ1-1): DVKVTQSSRYLVKRTGEKVFLECVQDMDHENMFWYRQDPGLGLRLIYFSYDVKMKEKGDIPEGYSVSREKKERFSLILESASTNQTSMYLCASSLQGNTEAFFGQGTRLTVV.

The DNA for the CDR3 is TGTGCCAGCAACCGGGACAGCAACTACAATGAGCAGTTCTTC. This translates into CASNRDSNYNEQFF. The chain is built from TRBV7-9 and TRBJ2-1; 7 nucleotides line up with TRBD1. The CDR3 is made up of 14 amino acids. CDR1 and CDR2 (germline): SEHNR, FQNEAQ (reference sequence). Losses at the gene ends were 7 bases for V and 3 bases for J; bases not matched to a gene: 6.